Below are 2 T cell receptor beta chains sequenced from a single sample in a study of cytomegalovirus exposure and HLA in healthy donors. PCR amplification relied on 60 Vbeta primers (plus 13 Jbeta primers). Profiled with immunoSEQ multiplex PCR; TCRdb holds only in-frame clones, not every one. The sample data list about 130,000 clones. Sequenced input: PBMCs. These receptors originate from a woman aged 55-69 years in good health and CMV-seronegative.

The genes are TRBV2 and TRBJ1-1, with D possibly TRBD1 on 5 matching bases. Between the trimmed V and J ends, which lost 2 bases and 5 bases, there was a span of 15 bases. The V gene's germline CDR1 is SNHLY and CDR2 FYNNEI. There are 15 residues in the CDR3. This CDR3 is CASSETSPSGTEAFF. The CDR3 DNA reads TGTGCCAGCAGTGAAACCTCGCCGTCAGGGACTGAAGCTTTCTTT.

The genes are TRBV5-1 and TRBJ2-5; TRBD1 matches at 8 bases. J was trimmed by 2 bases and V by 4 bases; bases with no gene match: 4. Per the germline V gene, CDR1 is SGHRS and CDR2 is YFSETQ. The CDR3 runs to 14 residues. As DNA, the CDR3 is TGCGCCAGCAGCCCCGGGACAGGACAAGAGACCCAGTACTTC. Residues: CASSPGTGQETQYF.